A selection of T cell receptor beta chains follows, all from one sample in a study of T-cell memory formation after mild COVID-19. Each CDR3 protein gets one entry after TCRdb re-called the 5' RACE reads with MiXCR. The sample shows 300,000 to 400,000 distinct CDR3 sequences, 15% to 20% of them seen only once. Sequencing was carried out using PBMCs or a T cell subset sorted from them (not recorded which). These receptors originate from a man younger than 30 who had mild COVID-19 (a few samples of this study predate the infection). Cell type and time point are not known. Both conserved end residues are part of each CDR3. D genes are given only for firm matches. Size tells how often a clone was seen (once, few, many) or the class of an expanded clone, and some rows leave it out.

>-|-|TRBV7-2|TRBJ2-1
CASSPVGTEQFF
TGTGCCAGCAGCCCTGTAGGGACAGAGCAGTTCTTC
>-|few|TRBV6-5|TRBJ2-1
CASSKRPHNEQFF
TGTGCCAGCAGTAAGAGACCCCACAATGAGCAGTTCTTC
>TRBD2|-|TRBV3-1|TRBJ2-1
CDSSRAGGNYNEQFF
TGTGACAGCAGCCGAGCGGGGGGCAACTACAATGAGCAGTTCTTC
>-|-|TRBV7-2|TRBJ2-7
CASSPGTRAYEQYF
TGTGCCAGCAGCCCAGGGACGCGCGCCTACGAGCAGTACTTC
>-|few|TRBV4-3|TRBJ2-1
CASSQDSSSYNEQFF
TGCGCCAGCAGCCAAGACTCGAGCTCCTACAATGAGCAGTTCTTC
>-|few|TRBV5-1|TRBJ2-3
CASSLVGAREDTQYF
TGCGCCAGCAGCTTGGTAGGGGCCCGGGAAGATACGCAGTATTTT
>-|few|TRBV4-1|TRBJ2-2
CASSQVLGELFF
TGCGCCAGCAGCCAAGTCCTAGGGGAGCTGTTTTTT
>-|few|TRBV9|TRBJ2-3
CASSVASVEDTQYF
TGTGCCAGCAGCGTGGCTAGCGTGGAAGATACGCAGTATTTT
>-|few|TRBV7-8|TRBJ2-2
CASSLDRDGELFF
TGTGCCAGCAGCTTAGACCGGGACGGGGAGCTGTTTTTT
>-|-|TRBV20-1|TRBJ2-1
CSADLEFEQFF
TGCAGTGCTGACCTAGAGTTTGAGCAGTTCTTC
>-|-|TRBV5-1|TRBJ1-1
CASSPRVRENTEAFF
TGCGCCAGCAGCCCCCGTGTCAGAGAGAACACTGAAGCTTTCTTT
>TRBD1|few|TRBV2|TRBJ1-6
CASRTGTGGANSPLHF
TGTGCCAGCAGAACCGGGACAGGGGGCGCGAATTCACCCCTCCACTTT
>-|-|TRBV6-2/TRBV6-3|TRBJ1-1
CASSYRLTRRDTEAFF
TGTGCCAGCAGTTACCGATTGACGCGGCGGGACACTGAAGCTTTCTTT
>-|few|TRBV6-2/TRBV6-3|TRBJ1-5
CASSSGYGTFSNQPQHF
TGTGCCAGCAGTTCCGGGTACGGGACTTTTAGCAATCAGCCCCAGCATTTT
>TRBD1|-|TRBV7-2|TRBJ1-5
CASSFDRGSQPQHF
TGTGCCAGCAGCTTCGACAGGGGGTCTCAGCCCCAGCATTTT
>-|-|TRBV3-1|TRBJ2-3
CASSQYRDSTDTQYF
TGTGCCAGCAGCCAATACCGGGACAGCACAGATACGCAGTATTTT
>-|-|TRBV20-1|TRBJ2-3
CSASSGASRTDTQYF
TGCAGTGCTAGTTCAGGGGCCTCGCGCACAGATACGCAGTATTTT
>TRBD2|-|TRBV24-1|TRBJ2-3
CATSDSVLAGGTDTQYF
TGTGCCACCAGTGATTCGGTTCTAGCGGGGGGCACAGATACGCAGTATTTT
>-|few|TRBV3-1|TRBJ2-2
CASSQGYGGNTGELFF
TGTGCCAGCAGCCAAGGGTACGGGGGTAACACCGGGGAGCTGTTTTTT
>-|few|TRBV7-9|TRBJ2-2
CASSLAWGAGELFF
TGTGCCAGCAGCTTAGCGTGGGGGGCCGGGGAGCTGTTTTTT
>-|few|TRBV29-1|TRBJ2-1
CSVEPGSYNEQFF
TGCAGCGTTGAACCCGGATCCTACAATGAGCAGTTCTTC
>-|few|TRBV3-2|TRBJ2-3
CASSSGGSSTDTQYF
TGTGCCAGCAGCTCCGGAGGTTCGAGCACAGATACGCAGTATTTT